One and the same sample provided the 4 T cell receptor beta chains below, sequenced in a study of T cells after yellow fever vaccination. TCRdb ran MiXCR on the 5' RACE reads and lists one entry per CDR3 protein. The repertoire holds about 120,000 distinct CDR3 sequences, with about 16% as singletons. This specimen was CD8+ T cells sorted from PBMCs, taken 5 days after the yellow fever booster vaccination. Every receptor here comes from a man aged 18 to 35 who received the YFV17D yellow fever vaccine.

V is TRBV7-2 and J is TRBJ2-1, with 9 bases lining up with TRBD1. The CDR3 loop spans 17 amino acids. Germline values: CDR1 SGHTA, CDR2 FQGNSA. Trimming at V came to 2 bases and at J to 7 bases, leaving 12 bases not matched to a gene. CDR3 sequence: CASSLNSGTGTLNEQFF. DNA for the CDR3: TGTGCCAGCAGCTTAAACTCGGGGACAGGGACTTTGAATGAGCAGTTCTTC.

This chain joins TRBV27 and TRBJ1-5; D is undetermined. Germline CDR1 reads MNHEY; CDR2 reads SMNVEV (reference sequence). The CDR3 runs to 12 residues. The V gene lost 10 bases and the J gene lost 1 base, with 8 bases spanning the gap. The CDR3 nucleotides read TGTGCCACCTCACAGAGCAATCAGCCCCAGCATTTT. Translation: CATSQSNQPQHF.

This clonotype was counted a few times. The chain links TRBV6-5 to TRBJ2-2; 11 nucleotides line up with TRBD2. Losses at the gene ends were 6 bases for V and 4 bases for J; bases not matched to a gene: 7. The CDR3 is 16 amino acids. Germline-derived CDR1 and CDR2 are MNHEY and SVGAGI. In DNA, the CDR3 is TGTGCCAGCAGAACCCTAGCGGGGGGCCCCACCGGGGAGCTGTTTTTT. It encodes CASRTLAGGPTGELFF.

This clonotype was observed a handful of times. The chain carries TRBV6-5 and TRBJ2-4; the match to TRBD2 covers 9 bases. Germline values: CDR1 MNHEY, CDR2 SVGAGI. J was trimmed by 7 bases and V by 9 bases; bases with no gene match: 7. The length of the CDR3 is 13 residues. CDR3 sequence: CASSLSGGNIQYF. The DNA for the CDR3 is TGTGCCAGTTCTCTTAGCGGGGGCAACATTCAGTACTTC.